The 8 T cell receptor beta chains below were found in one sample sequenced in a study of molecular identifiers for immune sequencing clone quantification. TCRdb called the PCR reads again in MiXCR, with one record for every CDR3 protein. Of over 600,000 distinct CDR3 sequences in the sample, less than 20% were seen once. Input material: naive CD8+ T cells from blood, with Jurkat cell RNA spiked in. Indicated subset: FACS-sorted CD8+CD4-CCR7+CD45RA+ naive T cells. These receptors all come from a human donor in good health. Some libraries in this study had Jurkat cell RNA spiked in.

On this clonotype itself: A clone one base away is much larger, so this may be a read error. No conserved phenylalanine or tryptophan is present at the end of the CDR3, so a read error is the likely explanation. The chain recombines TRBV6-2 or TRBV6-3 with TRBJ2-7; tentative D call: TRBD1 (6 bases). Germline values: CDR1 MNHEY, CDR2 SVGEGT. V lost 5 bases and J lost 4, with 12 bases in between. The CDR3 is 13 amino acids. The DNA of the CDR3 is TGTGCCAGCAGTAACAGGGAGCGTTACGAGCAGTACCTC. Amino acid sequence: CASSNRERYEQYL.

The rearrangement uses TRBV10-3 and TRBJ2-7; D is undetermined. This CDR3 is 14 amino acids long. Trimming left V 2 bases short and J 4 bases short, with 12 bases between. Germline V CDR1 and CDR2: ENHRY, SYGVKD. The CDR3 protein is CAISEGVRVYEQYF. Here the CDR3 DNA reads TGTGCCATCAGTGAGGGGGTTCGAGTTTACGAGCAGTACTTC.

The chain joins TRBV4-1 to TRBJ1-1; no reliable D call. The germline V gene has CDR1 MGHRA and CDR2 YSYEKL. The CDR3 spans 17 residues. Between the trimmed V and J ends, which lost 0 bases and 5 bases, there was a span of 19 bases. CDR3 region: CASSQDSLLDTGTEAFF. CDR3 sequence (DNA): TGCGCCAGCAGCCAAGATTCCCTTTTAGATACTGGAACTGAAGCTTTCTTT.

This clonotype has just one count. The chain employs TRBV9 and TRBJ2-1; D is undetermined. The CDR3 runs 14 residues. V lost 0 bases to trimming and J lost 8 bases, with 12 bases between them. Germline V gene lookup returns CDR1 SGDLS and CDR2 YYNGEE. DNA for the CDR3: TGTGCCAGCAGCGTAGGAGGAGCGAGACATGAGCAGTTCTTC. Translated, it gives CASSVGGARHEQFF.

This clonotype was detected ten times or more. The V and J genes are TRBV28 and TRBJ2-7; 7 nucleotides agree with TRBD1. The CDR3 has 13 amino acids. Germline assignment: CDR1 MDHEN and CDR2 SYDVKM. Losses at the gene ends were 4 bases for V and 3 bases for J; bases not matched to a gene: 3. The CDR3 spells CASSSTGNYEQYF. The CDR3 DNA is TGTGCCAGCAGTTCGACAGGGAACTACGAGCAGTACTTC.

A word on this clonotype: This may be a read error, as it is one base from a much larger clone. The J gene is TRBJ1-1, the V gene TRBV28, with D hard to call. Germline V CDR1 and CDR2: MDHEN, SYDVKM. The CDR3 totals 14 residues. CDR3 sequence reads: CASSFRLGNAEAFF. The CDR3 nucleotides read TGTGCCAGCAGTTTTCGTTTAGGGAACGCTGAAGCTTTCTTT.

Remarks on this clonotype: This may stem from a read error, because a much larger clone lies one nucleotide away. The chain couples TRBV6-5 to TRBJ2-7; D call uncertain. In germline, CDR1 is MNHEY, CDR2 SVGAGI. V was clipped by 2 bases and J by 0 bases, with 11 bases between them. The CDR3 has 15 residues. The CDR3 here is CASSYAEGHSYEQYF. CDR3 nucleotides: TGTGCCAGCAGTTACGCGGAAGGTCACTCCTACGAGCAGTACTTC.

This clonotype was seen only a few times. V and J are TRBV20-1 and TRBJ2-3; TRBD2 aligns across 10 bases. Trimming took 3 bases from V and 1 from J; bases not matched to a gene: 7. The CDR3 is 16 amino acids. Germline V gene lookup returns CDR1 DFQATT and CDR2 SNEGSKA (reference sequence). The CDR3 DNA reads TGCAGTGCTAGGAGGACTAGCGGTGGGGGCACAGATACGCAGTATTTT. Translating it yields CSARRTSGGGTDTQYF.